The 24 T cell receptor beta chains listed next were all sequenced from one sample in a study of T-cell memory formation after mild COVID-19 (dated by TCRdb to the early 2020s). Library preparation was by 5' RACE. The sequencer was an Illumina NovaSeq 6000. TCRdb's own reprocessing of the public reads used fastp at Q25 and MiXCR and kept productive beta chains. Entries that share a CDR3 protein sequence are merged under the most common genes and DNA. This sample holds 110,000 to 150,000 distinct CDR3 sequences; approximately 26% were observed only once. The biggest ten clones account for roughly a quarter of the sample. The sample comprised PBMCs or a T cell subset sorted from them (not recorded which). These TCRs come from an adult woman who had mild COVID-19 (a few samples of this study predate the infection). The sample titles of this study are shuffled in the database, so cell type and time point are left out; the donor was told from shared clones.

This clonotype was observed a handful of times. The rearrangement joins TRBV7-2 to TRBJ2-7; 9 bases fit TRBD1. Germline CDR1 SGHTA, CDR2 FQGNSA. V dropped 5 bases and J dropped 4; count of bases not matched to a gene: 6. The CDR3 contains 14 residues. The CDR3 nucleotides are TGTGCCAGCAGCACAGGGGGCGGGCTATACGAGCAGTACTTC. This encodes CASSTGGGLYEQYF.

The chain employs TRBV7-6 and TRBJ2-1; 10 bases match TRBD2. Trimming cost V 4 bases and J 3 bases; bases outside gene matches: 6. Germline-derived CDR1 and CDR2 are SGHVS and FNYEAQ. This CDR3 spans 16 amino acids. CDR3 sequence: CASSSIAGGGYNEQFF. The CDR3 DNA sequence: TGTGCCAGCAGCTCCATAGCGGGAGGAGGCTACAATGAGCAGTTCTTC.

V is TRBV24-1 and J is TRBJ2-1; D might be TRBD1 (6 bases). V lost 3 bases and J 9 bases, leaving 11 bases between the germline ends. The CDR3 runs 13 residues. Germline CDR1 is KGHDR and CDR2 is SFDVKD. CDR3 bases: TGTGCCACCAGTGATCACAGGGTGACTGAGCAGTTCTTC. Its translation is CATSDHRVTEQFF.

This clonotype has more than one count but fewer than ten. The gene calls are TRBV7-8 and TRBJ2-1, with D possibly being TRBD2 (5 bases). The ends were cut back, 6 bases at V and 4 bases at J, with 16 bases in the middle. The CDR3 runs 15 residues. The germline V gene has CDR1 SGHVS and CDR2 FQNEAQ. The CDR3 sequence is CASSLSGPAYNEQFF. The CDR3, as DNA: TGTGCCAGCAGTCTGAGCGGTCCAGCATACAATGAGCAGTTCTTC. Combining the CDR3 with reference TRBV7-8 and TRBJ2-1 gives the whole variable domain GAGVSQSPRYKVAKRGQDVALRCDPISGHVSLFWYQQALGQGPEFLTYFQNEAQLDKSGLPSDRFFAERPEGSVSTLKIQRTQQEDSAVYLCASSLSGPAYNEQFFGPGTRLTVL.

This chain uses TRBV27 with TRBJ1-5; D remains unclear. V gave up 3 bases and J gave up 4 bases, with 4 bases separating them. Germline V gene data show CDR1 as MNHEY and CDR2 as SMNVEV (reference sequence). CDR3 size: 12 residues. CDR3 residues: CASSFPNQPQHF. Written as DNA, the CDR3 is TGTGCCAGCAGTTTCCCAAATCAGCCCCAGCATTTT.

A few counts support this clonotype. This chain uses TRBV4-1 with TRBJ1-2; D uncertain. Germline CDR1 MGHRA, CDR2 YSYEKL. The CDR3 has 16 amino acids. Trimming left V 0 bases short and J 0 bases short, with 11 bases between. In DNA form, the CDR3 reads TGCGCCAGCAGCCAAGAACCCGCGGGAGCTAACTATGGCTACACCTTC. Translation gives CASSQEPAGANYGYTF.

This CDR3 reads CASSFLDRGVTEAFF. CDR3 sequence (DNA): TGCGCCAGCAGCTTCCTAGACAGGGGGGTGACTGAAGCTTTCTTT. V gene TRBV5-1 combines with J gene TRBJ1-1, with 9 bases that match TRBD1. V lost 2 bases and J lost 5; bases outside the gene matches: 7. The length of the CDR3 is 15 residues. Germline CDR1 and CDR2: SGHRS and YFSETQ.

There are a few counts of this clonotype. This chain uses TRBV27 with TRBJ1-5; D is uncertain. The CDR3 is 15 amino acids. The ends were cut back, 6 bases at V and 3 bases at J, with 15 bases in the middle. Germline CDR1 reads MNHEY; CDR2 reads SMNVEV (reference sequence). CDR3 nucleotides: TGTGCCAGCAGCACCAACTGGGAGGTCAATCAGCCCCAGCATTTT. The encoded protein is CASSTNWEVNQPQHF.

The sample holds a few counts of this clonotype. The rearrangement links TRBV5-1 to TRBJ1-3; D is uncertain. Germline CDR1 SGHRS, CDR2 YFSETQ. The CDR3 is made up of 16 amino acids. The V end was cut by 0 bases, the J end by 0 bases, with 10 bases between. CDR3 sequence: CASSLDREYSGNTIYF. In nucleotides, the CDR3 is TGCGCCAGCAGCTTGGATCGGGAATACTCTGGAAACACCATATATTTT.

This clonotype was counted only a few times. The rearrangement links TRBV9 to TRBJ2-3, with unresolved D. Between the trimmed V and J ends, which lost 0 bases and 0 bases, there was a span of 14 bases. Germline loops: CDR1 SGDLS, CDR2 YYNGEE. This CDR3 spans 17 amino acids. CDR3 protein: CASSVVGGFTSTDTQYF. For the CDR3, the DNA is TGTGCCAGCAGCGTAGTTGGTGGGTTCACTAGCACAGATACGCAGTATTTT. The complete variable domain, with remaining parts taken from reference TRBV9 and TRBJ2-3, reads DSGVTQTPKHLITATGQRVTLRCSPRSGDLSVYWYQQSLDQGLQFLIQYYNGEERAKGNILERFSAQQFPDLHSELNLSSLELGDSALYFCASSVVGGFTSTDTQYFGPGTRLTVL.

CDR3 bases: TGTGCCAGCAGCGGTACGACCGGGACAAACACTGAAGCTTTCTTT. It codes for CASSGTTGTNTEAFF. V usage is TRBV5-5 and J usage is TRBJ1-1; D might be TRBD1 (6 bases). CDR3 length: 15 residues. Germline V gene data show CDR1 as SGHKS and CDR2 as YYEKEE (reference sequence). V gave up 4 bases and J gave up 2 bases, with 15 bases separating them.

The sample holds a few counts of this clonotype. This rearrangement joins TRBV6-6 to TRBJ1-1, with a weak D call TRBD1 (6 bases). Between the trimmed V and J ends, which lost 2 bases and 11 bases, there was a span of 9 bases. Germline V CDR1 and CDR2: MNHNY, SVGAGI (reference sequence). CDR3 length equals 11 residues. The CDR3: CASSYQGPAFF. The CDR3, as DNA: TGTGCCAGCAGTTACCAGGGGCCGGCTTTCTTT.

This clonotype appeared a few times. The chain uses TRBV10-3 and TRBJ2-3; 8 nucleotides align to TRBD1. The CDR3 runs to 16 residues. J gave up 1 base and V 1 base, and 4 bases lay outside the gene matches. Germline V gene lookup returns CDR1 ENHRY and CDR2 SYGVKD. The CDR3 is CAISEFLDRGTDTQYF. In DNA, the CDR3 is TGTGCCATCAGTGAGTTCTTGGACAGGGGCACAGATACGCAGTATTTT.

This clonotype was picked up a small number of times. The gene calls are TRBV11-2 and TRBJ2-5, with D tentatively TRBD1 or TRBD2 (6 bases each). Germline V gives CDR1 SGHAT, CDR2 FQNNGV. V lost 8 bases to trimming and J lost 5 bases, with 12 bases between them. The CDR3 is 12 amino acids. The CDR3 region has the DNA TGTGCCAGCCAACGGGGGCTGGAGACCCAGTACTTC. Amino acid sequence: CASQRGLETQYF.

The rearrangement links TRBV11-1 to TRBJ2-7; 7 nucleotides align to TRBD2. CDR1 is SGHAT, CDR2 FQDESV, per germline (reference sequence). Trimming at V came to 8 bases and at J to 3 bases, leaving 1 base not matched to a gene. This CDR3 contains 11 residues. The CDR3 sequence: CASREDYEQYF. The CDR3 bases are TGTGCCAGCCGGGAGGACTACGAGCAGTACTTC.

This chain connects TRBV19 to TRBJ1-1, with D hard to call. Trimming took off 6 bases at V and 1 base at J, with 12 bases between the two ends. In germline, CDR1 is LNHDA, CDR2 SQIVND (reference sequence). CDR3 length: 14 amino acids. As DNA, the CDR3 is TGTGCCAGTAGCATCTCGACATCGAACACTGAAGCTTTCTTT. It codes for CASSISTSNTEAFF.

This clonotype was detected a few times. V usage is TRBV4-1 and J usage is TRBJ1-3; D possibly corresponds to TRBD1 (5 bases). Germline loops: CDR1 MGHRA, CDR2 YSYEKL. This CDR3 spans 16 amino acids. Trimming took 4 bases from V and 6 from J, leaving 19 bases between them. The CDR3 sequence is CASSLQALGLENTIYF. The DNA of the CDR3 is TGCGCCAGCAGCCTACAGGCCCTGGGACTCGAAAACACCATATATTTT.

This clonotype came up a few times. J is TRBJ2-5 and V is TRBV10-3, with 8 bases that match TRBD2. Germline V gene lookup returns CDR1 ENHRY and CDR2 SYGVKD. The trim removed 3 bases at V and 0 bases at J, leaving 6 bases unmatched. This CDR3 has 16 residues. The CDR3 region has the DNA TGTGCCATCAGTGAACGAAGCGGGGGCTACCAAGAGACCCAGTACTTC. Protein: CAISERSGGYQETQYF.

This clonotype was seen only once. The chain recombines TRBV9 with TRBJ1-2, with a weak D call TRBD1 (6 bases). Looked up from germline, CDR1 is SGDLS and CDR2 is YYNGEE. Trimming removed 2 bases at V and 8 bases at J, with 13 bases between. The CDR3 totals 13 residues. The CDR3 coding sequence is TGTGCCAGCAGCGTCGGAACAGGGTGGGGCTACACCTTC. Amino acids: CASSVGTGWGYTF.

The gene calls are TRBV29-1 and TRBJ2-3; D possibly corresponds to TRBD2 (6 bases). Germline CDR1 and CDR2: SQVTM and ANQGSEA. Trimming left V 8 bases short and J 1 base short, with 16 bases between. This CDR3 is 14 amino acids long. The CDR3 loop is CSLHTGDGTDTQYF. CDR3 DNA sequence: TGCAGCCTTCACACGGGGGACGGCACAGATACGCAGTATTTT.

This clonotype came up a few times. The chain recombines TRBV27 with TRBJ2-2, with D tentatively TRBD1 (6 bases). Trimming left V 3 bases short and J 5 bases short, with 10 bases between. Germline V gives CDR1 MNHEY, CDR2 SMNVEV (reference sequence). The CDR3 is 14 residues long. This chain's CDR3 is CASSFGTTTGELFF. The CDR3 bases are TGTGCCAGCAGTTTCGGGACAACTACCGGGGAGCTGTTTTTT.

This clonotype has only a few counts. V gene TRBV4-1 combines with J gene TRBJ2-3; no clear D gene. This CDR3 is 16 amino acids long. V lost 1 base and J lost 7, with 18 bases in between. The germline V gene has CDR1 MGHRA and CDR2 YSYEKL. Here the CDR3 DNA reads TGCGCCAGCAGCCAAGTCCGCGGTAAGGCCCTCTATACGCAGTATTTT. Its translation: CASSQVRGKALYTQYF.

The rearrangement joins TRBV19 to TRBJ2-1; 7 bases align to TRBD2. V shed 9 bases and J 4 bases; nucleotides not matched to a gene: 6. The CDR3 has 13 amino acids. CDR1 LNHDA and CDR2 SQIVND come from the germline V gene (reference sequence). CDR3 protein: CASSTAGYNEQFF. In DNA form, the CDR3 reads TGTGCCAGCTCGACAGCGGGATACAATGAGCAGTTCTTC.

In its sample, this clonotype was seen a few times. This chain uses TRBV12-3 or TRBV12-4 with TRBJ2-1, with 8 positions matching TRBD2. CDR3 length: 20 residues. Trimming removed 4 bases from V and 2 bases from J; junction bases left unmatched: 19. CDR3 protein: CASSSYGRVSGVRAYNEQFF. The CDR3 DNA is TGTGCCAGCAGTTCTTATGGTCGGGTTAGCGGGGTTCGGGCCTACAATGAGCAGTTCTTC.